This passage covers 26 T cell receptor beta chains from one sample sequenced in a study of blood T cell repertoires in COVID-19. TCRdb's table, derived via immunoSEQ multiplex PCR, lists solely in-frame clones and lacks some. The profile shows around 160,000 clones, 88% of them singletons. Sequenced input: peripheral blood. All receptors derive from a human donor in a cohort sampled during active COVID-19.

The chain combines TRBV19 with TRBJ1-2; possible D gene TRBD1, 6 bases. The V end lost 7 bases, the J end lost 8 bases, and 17 bases lay between the germline ends. Germline assignment: CDR1 LNHDA and CDR2 SQIVND (reference sequence). The CDR3 covers 13 residues. The CDR3 sequence is CASKGPGATGYTF. The CDR3 bases are TGTGCCAGTAAGGGCCCAGGGGCGACCGGCTACACCTTC.

The chain couples TRBV27 to TRBJ2-7; 8 bases are a match to TRBD1. V dropped 5 bases and J dropped 2; count of bases not matched to a gene: 8. CDR3 length equals 15 residues. CDR1 is MNHEY, CDR2 SMNVEV, per germline (reference sequence). In DNA form, the CDR3 reads TGTGCCAGCAGTCTCCAGGGGGCCGGGGCCTACGAGCAGTACTTC. Translated: CASSLQGAGAYEQYF.

The chain has TRBV7-6 and TRBJ2-5; TRBD1 is a possible D gene (5 bases). Germline CDR1 and CDR2: SGHVS and FNYEAQ. The ends were cut back, 2 bases at V and 5 bases at J, with 18 bases in the middle. The CDR3 runs to 16 residues. CDR3: CASSLPRDSLSETQYF. The CDR3 nucleotides read TGTGCCAGCAGCTTACCCAGGGATTCTTTGTCGGAGACCCAGTACTTC.

The V call is TRBV9, the J call TRBJ2-2; a weak D match, TRBD2 (7 bases). Germline CDR1 and CDR2: SGDLS and YYNGEE. V lost 1 base and J lost 4, with 14 bases in between. The CDR3 extends over 16 amino acids. The CDR3 spells CASSVYRGASTGELFF. In DNA, the CDR3 is TGTGCCAGCAGCGTATACCGGGGGGCAAGCACCGGGGAGCTGTTTTTT.

The gene calls are TRBV11-1 and TRBJ1-4; D possibly corresponds to TRBD1 (5 bases). Trimming took 5 bases from V and 5 from J, leaving 9 bases between them. Germline V CDR1 and CDR2: SGHAT, FQDESV (reference sequence). This CDR3 contains 13 residues. The CDR3 nucleotides read TGTGCCAGCAGCGCGGGACTGAATGAAAAACTGTTTTTT. It is translated as CASSAGLNEKLFF.

On this clone: The limits of the CDR3 on the DNA are not certain, so only TCRdb's listed CDR3 is given. CDR3 sequence reads: CASSSSTGVFEKLFF. J is TRBJ1-4 and V is TRBV28; TRBD1 was called by the table and not checked on the DNA. The CDR3 adds up to 15 amino acids, both ends counted. CDR1 MDHEN and CDR2 SYDVKM come from the germline V gene.

The chain combines TRBV15 with TRBJ2-7; the D gene is possibly TRBD1 (5 bases). This CDR3 is built from 16 residues. The V gene's germline CDR1 is LNHNV and CDR2 YYDKDF (reference sequence). V shed 0 bases and J shed 0 bases, with 12 bases lying between them. The CDR3 protein is CATSREYDSFSYEQYF. The CDR3 DNA follows: TGTGCCACCAGCAGAGAGTACGACAGTTTCTCCTACGAGCAGTACTTC. Full variable domain (remainder filled in from reference TRBV15 and TRBJ2-7): DAMVIQNPRYQVTQFGKPVTLSCSQTLNHNVMYWYQQKSSQAPKLLFHYYDKDFNNEADTPDNFQSRRPNTSFCFLDIRSPGLGDTAMYLCATSREYDSFSYEQYFGPGTRLTVT.

The V call is TRBV19, the J call TRBJ2-5; the match to TRBD1 covers 10 bases. The V segment lost 6 bases and the J segment 4 bases; nucleotides outside the gene matches: 5. Germline CDR1 is LNHDA and CDR2 is SQIVND (reference sequence). This CDR3 contains 14 residues. The CDR3 reads CASRDRGRRETQYF. In DNA form, the CDR3 reads TGTGCCAGTAGGGACAGGGGGAGAAGAGAGACCCAGTACTTC.

Note on this clone: At one boundary the junction diverges from the germline segment, which might be a read error. The chain has TRBV7-7 and TRBJ2-3; 8 bases agree with TRBD2. This CDR3 has 15 residues. The germline V gene has CDR1 SSHAT and CDR2 FNYEAQ (reference sequence). The CDR3 sequence is CASSPSGTRADTQYF. DNA for the CDR3: TGTGCTAGCAGCCCTTCCGGGACTAGGGCAGATACGCAGTATTTT.

V usage is TRBV30 and J usage is TRBJ2-7, with D possibly being TRBD1 (6 bases). The CDR3 runs to 12 residues. V was clipped by 3 bases and J by 3 bases, with 9 bases between them. Germline V gene sequence: CDR1 GTSNPN, CDR2 SVGIG (reference sequence). The DNA of the CDR3 is TGTGCCTGGAGCTGGACAGACTACGAGCAGTACTTC. Translation: CAWSWTDYEQYF.

The CDR3 reads CASSSLKGDLSGSPLHF. CDR3 coding DNA: TGTGCCAGTAGTTCCCTCAAAGGGGACTTGAGCGGTTCACCCCTCCACTTT. The V gene is TRBV19, the J gene TRBJ1-6, with a possible D match to TRBD1 (5 bases). V was clipped by 5 bases and J by 9 bases, with 23 bases between them. This CDR3 is 17 amino acids long. From germline, CDR1 is LNHDA and CDR2 SQIVND (reference sequence).

The chain joins TRBV27 to TRBJ2-5, with 12 bases identical to TRBD2. The germline V gene encodes CDR1 MNHEY and CDR2 SMNVEV (reference sequence). Germline trimming cut 5 bases from V and 4 bases from J; bases unmatched to any gene: 8. There are 16 residues in the CDR3. The CDR3 DNA reads as TGTGCCAGCAGTGGTCGACTAGCGGGGGCCCGAGAGACCCAGTACTTC. Translated: CASSGRLAGARETQYF.

The CDR3 coding sequence is TGTGCCGTCGGAACACTAAATTCACCCCTCCACTTT. It specifies CAVGTLNSPLHF. V is TRBV7-2 and J is TRBJ1-6; the D is unclear. The V gene lost 11 bases and the J gene lost 7 bases, with 12 bases spanning the gap. The CDR3 length is 12 residues. The germline gives CDR1 SGHTA, CDR2 FQGNSA.

V gene TRBV10-1 combines with J gene TRBJ1-2; tentatively, D is TRBD1 (6 bases). The CDR3 is 15 amino acids. CDR1 is WNHNN and CDR2 is SYGVQD in the germline V gene (reference sequence). Deletions cut 0 bases from V and 2 bases from J, with 10 bases between. The CDR3 loop is CASSESTDRNYGYTF. The CDR3, as DNA: TGCGCCAGCAGTGAGTCGACGGACAGAAACTATGGCTACACCTTC.

The chain is built from TRBV6-5 and TRBJ2-2, with 10 bases that match TRBD1. This CDR3 spans 14 amino acids. CDR1 and CDR2 from the germline V gene are MNHEY and SVGAGI. J gave up 5 bases and V 5 bases, and 2 bases lay outside the gene matches. CDR3 region: CASSRQGATGELFF. In nucleotides, the CDR3 is TGTGCCAGCAGTCGACAGGGGGCGACCGGGGAGCTGTTTTTT.

The genes are TRBV5-4 and TRBJ2-5; 9 nucleotides align to TRBD2. CDR1 is SGHNT, CDR2 YYREEE, per germline (reference sequence). The CDR3 has 15 residues. V trimming: 1 base; J trimming: 4 bases; junction bases outside the gene matches: 5. CDR3 region: CASSLRLAGIETQYF. DNA for the CDR3: TGTGCCAGCAGCTTGCGGCTAGCGGGGATAGAGACCCAGTACTTC.

The genes are TRBV4-1 and TRBJ1-2; 7 bases agree with TRBD1. The V gene's germline CDR1 is MGHRA and CDR2 YSYEKL. Trimming at V came to 4 bases and at J to 5 bases, leaving 13 bases not matched to a gene. This CDR3 contains 16 residues. The CDR3 sequence: CASSRTPGTERYGYTF. In DNA, the CDR3 is TGCGCCAGCAGCCGCACGCCAGGGACAGAGAGATATGGCTACACCTTC.

The genes are TRBV4-1 and TRBJ2-5; TRBD2 matches at 9 bases. The CDR3 length is 16 residues. Germline trimming cut 0 bases from V and 3 bases from J; bases unmatched to any gene: 5. Germline CDR1 MGHRA, CDR2 YSYEKL. The CDR3 sequence is CASSQESVAGEETQYF. Written as DNA, the CDR3 is TGCGCCAGCAGCCAAGAGTCGGTAGCGGGAGAAGAGACCCAGTACTTC.

The V call is TRBV18, the J call TRBJ2-7; D remains ambiguous. This CDR3 contains 15 residues. Germline loops: CDR1 KGHSH, CDR2 LQKENI. V shed 1 base and J shed 1 base, with 11 bases lying between them. DNA of the CDR3: TGTGCCAGCTCACCACAACCTAAACCTTCCTACGAGCAGTACTTC. Protein product: CASSPQPKPSYEQYF. The whole variable domain, remainder taken from reference TRBV18 and TRBJ2-7, is NAGVMQNPRHLVRRRGQEARLRCSPMKGHSHVYWYRQLPEEGLKFMVYLQKENIIDESGMPKERFSAEFPKEGPSILRIQQVVRGDSAAYFCASSPQPKPSYEQYFGPGTRLTVT.

The chain joins TRBV3-1 (or the pseudogene TRBV3-2) to TRBJ1-2; D may be TRBD1 (6 bases). V lost 4 bases to trimming and J lost 8 bases, with 11 bases between them. CDR1 LGHDT and CDR2 YNNKEL come from the germline V gene (reference sequence). The CDR3 consists of 12 residues. The CDR3 sequence is CASSPQGWGYTF. DNA for the CDR3: TGTGCCAGCAGCCCACAGGGTTGGGGCTACACCTTC.

The genes are TRBV5-6 and TRBJ2-5; 12 bases agree with TRBD2. V shed 4 bases, J shed 4 bases, and the junction held 11 bases outside the gene matches. The CDR3 consists of 17 residues. Per the germline V gene, CDR1 is SGHDT and CDR2 is YYEEEE. CDR3 residues: CASSPSLLAGGRETQYF. As DNA, the CDR3 is TGTGCCAGCAGCCCTAGCCTCCTAGCGGGGGGGCGAGAGACCCAGTACTTC.

The chain recombines TRBV5-6 with TRBJ2-3, with D possibly being TRBD2 (5 bases). CDR3 size: 14 residues. The germline V and J ends were trimmed by 7 bases and 1 base, with 13 bases remaining between them. The V gene's germline CDR1 is SGHDT and CDR2 YYEEEE. Written as DNA, the CDR3 is TGTGCCAGCGCTAGACGGGGAGGCACAGATACGCAGTATTTT. It codes for CASARRGGTDTQYF.

The rearrangement uses TRBV9 and TRBJ2-1; D possibly corresponds to TRBD2 (6 bases). V shed 0 bases and J shed 5 bases, with 12 bases lying between them. The CDR3 spans 15 residues. Germline lookup yields CDR1 SGDLS and CDR2 YYNGEE. This chain's CDR3 is CASSVESGRHNEQFF. CDR3 DNA: TGTGCCAGCAGCGTAGAGTCAGGGAGGCACAATGAGCAGTTCTTC.

About this clone: Other DNA sequences in the same sample also yield this CDR3. The gene calls are TRBV25-1 and TRBJ1-3; D gene uncertain. V dropped 5 bases and J dropped 3 bases, with 5 bases sitting between them. In germline, CDR1 is MGHDK, CDR2 SYGVNS. This CDR3 spans 12 amino acids. The CDR3 bases are TGTGCCAGCAGTCCCAGTGGAAACACCATATATTTT. Its translation: CASSPSGNTIYF.

The chain is built from TRBV25-1 and TRBJ2-2; 8 bases agree with TRBD2. J lost 5 bases, V lost 8 bases, and 10 bases had no gene match. The CDR3 spans 15 residues. Germline V gene sequence: CDR1 MGHDK, CDR2 SYGVNS. CDR3 amino acids: CASAPAGTRTGELFF. CDR3 nucleotides: TGTGCCAGCGCCCCTGCCGGGACTAGAACCGGGGAGCTGTTTTTT.

V is TRBV9 and J is TRBJ2-2, with TRBD1 as a possible D gene (5 bases). Germline CDR1 is SGDLS and CDR2 is YYNGEE. The V end was cut by 1 base, the J end by 0 bases, with 7 bases between. CDR3 size: 15 residues. This CDR3 reads CASSVLGANTGELFF. The DNA for the CDR3 is TGTGCCAGCAGCGTATTAGGGGCGAACACCGGGGAGCTGTTTTTT.